A single sample gave rise to the 21 T cell receptor beta chains below, sequenced in a study of T cells in Graves' hyperthyroidism and ophthalmopathy. Regions amplified from RNA transcripts were the TCR beta CDR3 regions. TCR CDR3 underwent first-round RT-PCR with the HTBI primer set. TCRdb re-analysed the multiplex PCR reads in MiXCR, keeping a single row per CDR3 protein. Of hundreds of thousands of distinct CDR3 sequences in the sample, around 16% were seen once. Sequenced input: blood. These receptors all come from a woman aged 18-30 years with Graves' hyperthyroidism that later progressed to Graves' ophthalmopathy.

This sequence joins TRBV19 and TRBJ2-7; 11 bases are a match to TRBD2. CDR3 size: 16 residues. V shed 3 bases, J shed 2 bases, and the junction held 6 bases outside the gene matches. Germline values: CDR1 LNHDA, CDR2 SQIVND (reference sequence). CDR3 region: CASSIGQGLAAYEQYF. As DNA, the CDR3 is TGTGCCAGTAGTATTGGTCAGGGACTAGCGGCCTACGAGCAGTACTTC.

This clonotype was picked up many times. The V gene is TRBV7-3, the J gene TRBJ2-2, with D perhaps TRBD1 (5 bases). Trimming left V 0 bases short and J 4 bases short, with 6 bases between. In germline, CDR1 is SGHTA, CDR2 FQGTGA. There are 14 residues in the CDR3. CDR3 nucleotides: TGTGCCAGCAGCTTAACCACAGGCACCGGGGAGCTGTTTTTT. Translated, it gives CASSLTTGTGELFF.

There are a few counts of this clonotype. The chain has TRBV6-2 or TRBV6-3 and TRBJ2-3, with TRBD2 identical over 15 bases. The V gene end was trimmed by 5 bases and the J gene end by 6 bases; junction bases not matched to a gene: 18. CDR3 length equals 20 residues. Germline-derived CDR1 and CDR2 are MNHEY and SVGEGT. The CDR3 reads CASSAFMGLAGGPSGDTQYF. The DNA of the CDR3 is TGTGCCAGCAGTGCGTTTATGGGACTAGCGGGAGGCCCTAGTGGGGATACGCAGTATTTT.

This clonotype has only a few counts. V is TRBV2 and J is TRBJ2-2; 8 bases match TRBD1. V lost 8 bases, J lost 7 bases, and 3 bases stayed unmatched. Per the germline V gene, CDR1 is SNHLY and CDR2 is FYNNEI. The length of the CDR3 is 12 residues. The CDR3 here is CASETGVGELFF. DNA for the CDR3: TGTGCCAGCGAGACAGGGGTCGGGGAGCTGTTTTTT.

This clonotype was seen at least ten times. V is TRBV20-1 and J is TRBJ1-3; TRBD1 is a possible D gene (6 bases). This CDR3 contains 16 residues. Germline V gene sequence: CDR1 DFQATT, CDR2 SNEGSKA (reference sequence). V lost 2 bases to trimming and J lost 0 bases, with 14 bases between them. This CDR3 reads CSARRGGDSSGNTIYF. CDR3 nucleotide sequence: TGCAGTGCTAGAAGGGGGGGAGACAGCTCTGGAAACACCATATATTTT.

This chain uses TRBV2 with TRBJ2-4; TRBD2 matches 11 bases. Germline loops: CDR1 SNHLY, CDR2 FYNNEI. The CDR3 runs to 20 residues. The V segment lost 6 bases and the J segment 0 bases; nucleotides outside the gene matches: 16. CDR3 amino acids: CASRPEGMLAGGIAKNIQYF. CDR3 sequence (DNA): TGTGCCAGCAGACCGGAGGGTATGTTAGCGGGGGGGATAGCCAAAAACATTCAGTACTTC.

In regard to this clonotype: It may be a read error: a sequence one base away is much more abundant. The chain is built from TRBV28 and TRBJ2-7; D gene uncertain. The V gene lost 2 bases and the J gene lost 4 bases, with 21 bases spanning the gap. Germline V gene sequence: CDR1 MDHEN, CDR2 SYDVKM. This CDR3 has 17 residues. DNA of the CDR3: TGTGCCAGCAGTTTAGTTGGTACTAACCCGACCAATTACGAGCAGTACTTC. Translated, it gives CASSLVGTNPTNYEQYF.

This clonotype was picked up many times. The chain links TRBV18 to TRBJ1-2, with a tentative D call TRBD1 (5 bases). Trimming shortened V by 0 bases and J by 7 bases, and 12 bases separated the two germline ends. This CDR3 has 14 residues. CDR1 is KGHSH, CDR2 LQKENI, per germline. CDR3 sequence: CASSPPTGRGGYTF. The CDR3 nucleotides read TGTGCCAGCTCACCACCCACGGGGCGCGGTGGCTACACCTTC.

Note on this clonotype: With a much larger clone just one base away, this may be a read error. This chain connects TRBV7-9 to TRBJ2-7, with 8 bases fitting TRBD1. Germline CDR1 and CDR2: SEHNR and FQNEAQ (reference sequence). V lost 1 base to trimming and J lost 7 bases; unmatched junction nucleotides: 12. CDR3 size: 16 residues. In DNA form, the CDR3 reads TGTGCCAGCAGCTTAGGAATACCCGAGACAGGGGTGGAGCAGTACTTC. Translated: CASSLGIPETGVEQYF.

This clonotype occurred many times. The chain carries TRBV7-9 and TRBJ2-3; TRBD1 matches 10 bases. V shed 5 bases, J shed 4 bases, and the junction held 18 bases outside the gene matches. The CDR3 loop spans 19 amino acids. Per germline, CDR1 SEHNR and CDR2 FQNEAQ (reference sequence). CDR3 residues: CASSPRVGGQGLRADTQYF. In nucleotides, the CDR3 is TGTGCCAGCAGCCCCCGGGTCGGGGGACAGGGGTTGCGCGCAGATACGCAGTATTTT.

There are many counts of this clonotype. The chain couples TRBV6-1 to TRBJ1-6; 7 bases agree with TRBD1. Germline trimming cut 6 bases from V and 11 bases from J; bases unmatched to any gene: 10. This CDR3 comprises 14 residues. CDR1 is MNHNS, CDR2 SASEGT, per germline. The CDR3: CASSEHRGFTPLHF. CDR3 coding DNA: TGTGCCAGCAGCGAACACAGGGGCTTTACACCCCTCCACTTT.

V gene TRBV28 combines with J gene TRBJ2-7; D is undetermined. This CDR3 is 12 amino acids long. Germline CDR1 and CDR2: MDHEN and SYDVKM. Trimming left V 2 bases short and J 9 bases short, with 11 bases between. The CDR3, as DNA: TGTGCCAGCAGTTTACGGACGGGCGGGCAGTACTTC. Its translation: CASSLRTGGQYF.

The sample holds many counts of this clonotype. The rearrangement uses TRBV20-1 and TRBJ2-1; no reliable D call. Germline V gene lookup returns CDR1 DFQATT and CDR2 SNEGSKA (reference sequence). V was shortened by 1 base and J by 2 bases, with 18 bases between the two germline ends. The CDR3 extends over 17 amino acids. DNA of the CDR3: TGCAGTGCTAGAGTACCGGACCTTCTCCAGACCTACAATGAGCAGTTCTTC. This sequence encodes CSARVPDLLQTYNEQFF.

Many counts were recorded for this clonotype. J is TRBJ2-2 and V is TRBV6-1; D is uncertain. Germline CDR1 is MNHNS and CDR2 is SASEGT. V was cut by 4 bases and J by 1 base, with 7 bases left in between. The CDR3 is 14 residues long. CDR3 region: CASSALLNTGELFF. In DNA form, the CDR3 reads TGTGCCAGCAGTGCACTTTTGAACACCGGGGAGCTGTTTTTT.

In regard to this clonotype: The junction and the germline gene differ at one end; a read error may be behind it. The V and J genes are TRBV20-1 and TRBJ2-1; TRBD2 agrees at 7 bases. From germline, CDR1 is DFQATT and CDR2 SNEGSKA (reference sequence). This CDR3 is 13 amino acids long. The CDR3 reads CSAREIRGDEQSF. The CDR3 nucleotides read TGCAGTGCTAGAGAGATACGGGGGGATGAGCAGTCCTTC.

V gene TRBV15 combines with J gene TRBJ2-7; TRBD1 is a possible D gene (6 bases). CDR3 length equals 16 residues. The germline V and J ends were trimmed by 5 bases and 3 bases, with 20 bases remaining between them. Germline CDR1 LNHNV, CDR2 YYDKDF (reference sequence). Written as DNA, the CDR3 is TGTGCCACCAGCCATAACCGGGCTCAGGGGTTCTACGAGCAGTACTTC. Translating it yields CATSHNRAQGFYEQYF.

This clonotype was recorded at least ten times. The chain is built from TRBV20-1 and TRBJ2-7; weak D call: TRBD2 (5 bases). The V end lost 0 bases, the J end lost 4 bases, and 10 bases lay between the germline ends. This CDR3 contains 13 residues. CDR1 and CDR2 (germline): DFQATT, SNEGSKA (reference sequence). The CDR3 sequence: CSARDPPGYEQYF. Here the CDR3 DNA reads TGCAGTGCTAGAGATCCCCCGGGGTACGAGCAGTACTTC.

The rearrangement links TRBV18 to TRBJ1-5; 7 bases map to TRBD1. The CDR3 contains 14 residues. Germline V CDR1 and CDR2: KGHSH, LQKENI. Trimming cost V 2 bases and J 5 bases; bases outside gene matches: 3. The CDR3 is CASSPGTAYQPQHF. The CDR3 DNA reads as TGTGCCAGCTCACCAGGGACAGCTTATCAGCCCCAGCATTTT.

There are many counts of this clonotype. The rearrangement links TRBV20-1 to TRBJ2-1, with 7 nucleotides matching TRBD2. The junction had 6 bases not matched to a gene; V was cut back by 6 bases and J by 4 bases. The germline V gene has CDR1 DFQATT and CDR2 SNEGSKA (reference sequence). The CDR3 extends over 13 amino acids. CDR3 nucleotide sequence: TGCAGTGCATGGGCTAGCGGTTACAATGAGCAGTTCTTC. Amino acid sequence: CSAWASGYNEQFF.

This clonotype was observed at least ten times. The V and J genes are TRBV5-1 and TRBJ2-1, with 7 bases fitting TRBD1. The CDR3 has 14 amino acids. Germline CDR1 reads SGHRS; CDR2 reads YFSETQ. Trimming took 4 bases from V and 7 from J; bases not matched to a gene: 8. The CDR3: CASSPGTVVNEQFF. The CDR3 nucleotides are TGCGCCAGCAGCCCCGGGACAGTGGTAAATGAGCAGTTCTTC.

In this sample, this clonotype turned up many times. The V and J genes are TRBV28 and TRBJ1-6; no clear D. With 5 bases removed from V and 4 bases from J, the gap between germline ends came to 15 bases. The germline CDR1 and CDR2 sequences are MDHEN and SYDVKM. This CDR3 spans 16 amino acids. The DNA of the CDR3 is TGTGCCAGCAGTCACCATCCGATGGATTATAATTCACCCCTCCACTTT. Translation gives CASSHHPMDYNSPLHF.